The 17 T cell receptor beta chains in this list originate from one sample, sequenced in a study of radiotherapy plus CTLA-4 blockade in lung cancer. Assay used: immunoSEQ multiplex PCR; TCRdb lists only in-frame clones, some missing. Among some 90,000 clones listed, roughly 80% were seen once. The starting material was peripheral blood, obtained from a patient treated with radiotherapy plus ipilimumab. The receptors were sampled from a human donor with non-small cell lung cancer who had stable disease on radiotherapy plus ipilimumab.

This sequence joins TRBV14 and TRBJ2-7; unclear D gene. The CDR3 covers 13 residues. Between the trimmed V and J ends, which lost 0 bases and 8 bases, there was a span of 11 bases. CDR1 SGHDN and CDR2 FVKESK come from the germline V gene. The CDR3 coding sequence is TGTGCCAGCAGCCAAGACTCGGTTTATAAGCAGTACTTC. Translation gives CASSQDSVYKQYF.

The V and J genes are TRBV9 and TRBJ2-7; 9 bases align to TRBD1. The CDR3 spans 14 residues. The J segment lost 7 bases and the V segment lost 0 bases, leaving 5 bases of the junction unmatched. The germline gives CDR1 SGDLS, CDR2 YYNGEE. The CDR3 nucleotides are TGTGCCAGCAGCGTAGAGGACAGGGGATATGAGCAGTACTTC. Its protein product is CASSVEDRGYEQYF.

The chain is built from TRBV5-4 and TRBJ2-5, with D possibly matching TRBD2 (8 bases). Germline CDR1 SGHNT, CDR2 YYREEE (reference sequence). The CDR3 has 16 amino acids. V lost 4 bases and J 5 bases, leaving 21 bases between the germline ends. CDR3 nucleotide sequence: TGTGCCAGCAGCCCAGGGGGGCGGGGGGCCAGGGAGACCCAGTACTTC. Translating gives CASSPGGRGARETQYF. Drawing the rest from reference TRBV5-4 and TRBJ2-5, the complete variable domain is ETGVTQSPTHLIKTRGQQVTLRCSSQSGHNTVSWYQQALGQGPQFIFQYYREEENGRGNFPPRFSGLQFPNYSSELNVNALELDDSALYLCASSPGGRGARETQYFGPGTRLLVL.

The gene calls are TRBV18 and TRBJ2-5; D uncertain. Germline V CDR1 and CDR2: KGHSH, LQKENI. Trimming cost V 4 bases and J 0 bases, with 12 bases left between them. The CDR3 loop spans 15 amino acids. The CDR3 DNA reads as TGTGCCAGCTCACTCTCCCAGGCTCACCAAGAGACCCAGTACTTC. Its protein product is CASSLSQAHQETQYF.

The J gene is TRBJ1-2, the V gene TRBV28; no reliable D call. The CDR3 covers 13 residues. The ends were cut back, 10 bases at V and 7 bases at J, with 19 bases in the middle. Germline CDR1 and CDR2: MDHEN and SYDVKM. CDR3 bases: TGTGCCACCTTGACCTTATCCCTGGCTGGCTACACCTTC. Its protein is CATLTLSLAGYTF.

Only a few counts were recorded for this clone. The chain uses TRBV10-3 and TRBJ1-2; 9 nucleotides match TRBD1. From germline, CDR1 is ENHRY and CDR2 SYGVKD. With V trimmed by 4 bases and J by 8 bases, 8 bases remained unmatched. This CDR3 is 14 amino acids long. This CDR3 reads CAISASGTGNGYTF. DNA for the CDR3: TGTGCCATCAGTGCCTCCGGGACAGGGAACGGCTACACCTTC.

This clone was counted between two and nine times. In nucleotides, the CDR3 is TGCGCCAGCAGATATGGGCTAGGGGTTGACGAGCAGTACTTC. It yields the protein CASRYGLGVDEQYF. The V gene is TRBV5-1, the J gene TRBJ2-7; D perhaps matches TRBD1 (5 bases). Per germline, CDR1 SGHRS and CDR2 YFSETQ. The CDR3 has 14 amino acids. Trimming took off 5 bases at V and 5 bases at J, with 17 bases between the two ends.

The V and J genes are TRBV5-6 and TRBJ1-5; D gene unclear. Germline CDR1 and CDR2: SGHDT and YYEEEE. The V and J ends lost 4 bases and 7 bases respectively, with 12 bases between them. The length of the CDR3 is 13 residues. CDR3 coding DNA: TGTGCCAGCAGCCTAACATTATCGCAGCCCCAGCATTTT. Translated, it gives CASSLTLSQPQHF.

The V and J genes are TRBV27 and TRBJ2-7; 7 positions match TRBD1. The CDR3 covers 15 residues. The junction had 10 bases not matched to a gene; V was cut back by 2 bases and J by 6 bases. Per the germline V gene, CDR1 is MNHEY and CDR2 is SMNVEV (reference sequence). The CDR3 nucleotides are TGTGCCAGCAGTTTACCACCCCGACAGGGCACCGAGCAGTACTTC. Encoded protein: CASSLPPRQGTEQYF.

V is TRBV5-1 and J is TRBJ1-4, with D tentatively TRBD1 (6 bases). The germline V and J ends were trimmed by 4 bases and 2 bases, with 12 bases remaining between them. This CDR3 has 15 residues. Per the germline V gene, CDR1 is SGHRS and CDR2 is YFSETQ. This CDR3 reads CASSLTGKTNEKLFF. The CDR3 nucleotides are TGCGCCAGCAGCCTTACAGGGAAGACTAATGAAAAACTGTTTTTT. Full variable domain (outside the CDR3, taken from reference TRBV5-1 and TRBJ1-4): KAGVTQTPRYLIKTRGQQVTLSCSPISGHRSVSWYQQTPGQGLQFLFEYFSETQRNKGNFPGRFSGRQFSNSRSEMNVSTLELGDSALYLCASSLTGKTNEKLFFGSGTQLSVL.

The CDR3 loop is CASSLSQGGYNEQFF. The CDR3 coding sequence is TGTGCCAGCAGCTTATCTCAGGGGGGGTACAATGAGCAGTTCTTC. The chain couples TRBV11-3 to TRBJ2-1; D may be TRBD1 or TRBD2 (7 bases each). The V and J ends lost 2 bases and 4 bases respectively, with 12 bases between them. Germline assignment: CDR1 SGHNT and CDR2 YENEEA. The CDR3 spans 15 residues.

V is TRBV7-8 and J is TRBJ2-1; the D gene is possibly TRBD1 (6 bases). Germline loops: CDR1 SGHVS, CDR2 FQNEAQ. This CDR3 spans 14 amino acids. V lost 6 bases to trimming and J lost 8 bases, with 17 bases between them. The CDR3 loop is CASSQSVGAHEQFF. For the CDR3, the DNA is TGTGCCAGCAGTCAATCCGTGGGGGCCCATGAGCAGTTCTTC.

The chain joins TRBV30 to TRBJ2-5; no firm D call. V lost 0 bases and J lost 3, with 8 bases in between. The CDR3 is 13 amino acids. Germline V gives CDR1 GTSNPN, CDR2 SVGIG (reference sequence). CDR3 sequence: CAWSVQVEETQYF. The CDR3 bases are TGTGCCTGGAGTGTTCAGGTGGAAGAGACCCAGTACTTC.

The V call is TRBV7-8, the J call TRBJ2-2; 10 bases agree with TRBD1. Trimming took 4 bases from V and 4 from J; bases not matched to a gene: 6. There are 16 residues in the CDR3. Germline V lookup: CDR1 SGHVS, CDR2 FQNEAQ. The CDR3 DNA reads as TGTGCCAGCAGCTCTGACAGGGGGCGCGCCACCGGGGAGCTGTTTTTT. Translated: CASSSDRGRATGELFF.

The V gene is TRBV6-5, the J gene TRBJ1-1, with D unresolved. The CDR3 runs 15 residues. Trimming took 7 bases from V and 6 from J, leaving 21 bases between them. Germline V gives CDR1 MNHEY, CDR2 SVGAGI. The CDR3 bases are TGTGCCAGCAACCCCAGGAGGCTCTTTATTGCTGAAGCTTTCTTT. It is translated as CASNPRRLFIAEAFF.

This clone turned up a few times. The chain has TRBV28 and TRBJ2-7, with 11 bases fitting TRBD2. Looked up from germline, CDR1 is MDHEN and CDR2 is SYDVKM. The junction had 5 bases not matched to a gene; V was cut back by 6 bases and J by 4 bases. The CDR3 extends over 14 amino acids. This CDR3 is CASSPSGRQYEQYF. CDR3 DNA: TGTGCCAGCAGCCCTAGCGGGAGGCAATACGAGCAGTACTTC.

This chain uses TRBV6-5 with TRBJ2-2; 8 bases are a match to TRBD1. The V segment lost 7 bases and the J segment 0 bases; nucleotides outside the gene matches: 4. Germline lookup yields CDR1 MNHEY and CDR2 SVGAGI. This CDR3 has 15 residues. The CDR3 loop is CASTLQGANTGELFF. The CDR3 nucleotides are TGTGCCAGCACCTTACAGGGGGCGAACACCGGGGAGCTGTTTTTT.